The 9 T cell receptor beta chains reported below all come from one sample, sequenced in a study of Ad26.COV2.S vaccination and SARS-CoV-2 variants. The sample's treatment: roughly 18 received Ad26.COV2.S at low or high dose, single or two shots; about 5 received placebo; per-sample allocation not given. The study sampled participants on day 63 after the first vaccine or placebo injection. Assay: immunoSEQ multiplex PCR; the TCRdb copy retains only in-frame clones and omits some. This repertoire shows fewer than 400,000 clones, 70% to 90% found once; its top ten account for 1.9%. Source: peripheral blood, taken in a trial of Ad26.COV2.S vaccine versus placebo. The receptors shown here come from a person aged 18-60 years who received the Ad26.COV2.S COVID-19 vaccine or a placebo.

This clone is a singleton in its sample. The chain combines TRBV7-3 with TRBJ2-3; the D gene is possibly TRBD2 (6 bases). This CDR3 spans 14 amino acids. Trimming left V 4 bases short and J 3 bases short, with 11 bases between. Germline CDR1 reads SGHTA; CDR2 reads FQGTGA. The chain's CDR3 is CASSSRERTDTQYF. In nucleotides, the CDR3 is TGTGCCAGCAGCTCCCGGGAGAGAACAGATACGCAGTATTTT.

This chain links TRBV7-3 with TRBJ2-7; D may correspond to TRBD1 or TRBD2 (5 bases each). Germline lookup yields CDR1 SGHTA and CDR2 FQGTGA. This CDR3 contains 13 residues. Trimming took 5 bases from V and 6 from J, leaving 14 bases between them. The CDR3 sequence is CASSRDHAGEQYF. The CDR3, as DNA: TGTGCCAGCAGCCGGGACCACGCGGGCGAGCAGTACTTC.

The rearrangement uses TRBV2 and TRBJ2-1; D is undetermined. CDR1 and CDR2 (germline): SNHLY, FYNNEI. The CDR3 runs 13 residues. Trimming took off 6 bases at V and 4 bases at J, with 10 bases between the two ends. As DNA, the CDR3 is TGTGCCAGCAGGGGTCGGGTATACAATGAGCAGTTCTTC. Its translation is CASRGRVYNEQFF.

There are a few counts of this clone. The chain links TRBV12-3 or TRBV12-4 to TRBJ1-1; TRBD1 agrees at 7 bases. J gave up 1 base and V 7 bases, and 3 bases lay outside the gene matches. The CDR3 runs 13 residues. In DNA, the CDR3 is TGTGCCAGCACCAGGACAGGGAACACTGAAGCTTTCTTT. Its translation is CASTRTGNTEAFF.

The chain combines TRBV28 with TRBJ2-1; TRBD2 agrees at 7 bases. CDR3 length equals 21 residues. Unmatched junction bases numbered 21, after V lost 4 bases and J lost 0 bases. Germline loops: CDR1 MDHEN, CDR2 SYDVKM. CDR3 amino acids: CASSSLIAGRFSLSSYNEQFF. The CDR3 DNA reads TGTGCCAGCAGTTCCCTCATAGCGGGTAGATTCTCCCTAAGCTCCTACAATGAGCAGTTCTTC.

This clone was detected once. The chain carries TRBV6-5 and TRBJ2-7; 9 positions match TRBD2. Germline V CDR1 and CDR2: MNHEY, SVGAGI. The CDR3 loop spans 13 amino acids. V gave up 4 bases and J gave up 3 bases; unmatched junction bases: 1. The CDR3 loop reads CASSWREGYEQYF. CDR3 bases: TGTGCCAGCAGTTGGCGGGAGGGCTACGAGCAGTACTTC.

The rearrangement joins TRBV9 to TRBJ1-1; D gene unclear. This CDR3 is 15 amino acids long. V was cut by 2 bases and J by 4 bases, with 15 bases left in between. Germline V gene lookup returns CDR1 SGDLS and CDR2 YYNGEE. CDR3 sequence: CASSVVDVLGTEAFF. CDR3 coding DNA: TGTGCCAGCAGCGTCGTAGACGTACTGGGCACTGAAGCTTTCTTT.

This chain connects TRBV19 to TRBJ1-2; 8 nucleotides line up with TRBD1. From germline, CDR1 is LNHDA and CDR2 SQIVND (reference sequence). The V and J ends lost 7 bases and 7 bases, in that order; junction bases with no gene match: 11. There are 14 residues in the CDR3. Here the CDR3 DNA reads TGTGCCAGTAAAATCGACAGGGGAGCCTTTGGCTACACCTTC. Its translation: CASKIDRGAFGYTF.

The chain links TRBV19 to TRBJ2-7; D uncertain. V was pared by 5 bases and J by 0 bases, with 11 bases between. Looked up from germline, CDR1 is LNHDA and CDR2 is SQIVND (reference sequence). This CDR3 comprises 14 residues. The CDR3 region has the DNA TGTGCCAGTAGTGATGGCCGTGGCTCCTACGAGCAGTACTTC. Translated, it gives CASSDGRGSYEQYF.